The 6 T cell receptor beta chains given below trace back to one sample, sequenced in a study of blood T cell repertoires in COVID-19. Method: immunoSEQ multiplex PCR; TCRdb's copy keeps in-frame clones and lacks some. The data contain under 200,000 clones, roughly nine tenths of them singletons. Material for sequencing was peripheral blood. These TCRs come from a woman aged 55-69 years with COVID-19, enrolled during active disease.

The rearrangement uses TRBV28 and TRBJ2-7; 8 positions match TRBD1. The ends lost 3 bases at V and 5 bases at J; junction bases unmatched: 3. CDR3 length: 13 residues. From germline, CDR1 is MDHEN and CDR2 SYDVKM. In nucleotides, the CDR3 is TGTGCCAGCAGTTTTTACAGGGGGAACGAGCAGTACTTC. Translation: CASSFYRGNEQYF.

This clone was seen once. The chain is built from TRBV6-2 or TRBV6-3 and TRBJ2-1; tentative D call: TRBD2 (6 bases). CDR3 size: 16 residues. With 6 bases removed from V and 4 bases from J, the gap between germline ends came to 19 bases. Germline CDR1 reads MNHEY; CDR2 reads SVGEGT. CDR3 coding DNA: TGTGCCAGCAGCCCCCCCGGGACTCGGTATTACAATGAGCAGTTCTTC. It specifies CASSPPGTRYYNEQFF.

The chain uses TRBV19 and TRBJ2-6; 12 positions agree with TRBD1. CDR3 size: 17 residues. V trimming: 4 bases; J trimming: 2 bases; junction bases outside the gene matches: 3. Germline V lookup: CDR1 LNHDA, CDR2 SQIVND (reference sequence). CDR3 residues: CASSTGTGGAGANVLTF. CDR3 coding DNA: TGTGCCAGTAGTACCGGGACAGGGGGCGCTGGGGCCAACGTCCTGACTTTC.

This chain uses TRBV30 with TRBJ1-2; D gene ambiguous. This CDR3 is 13 amino acids long. The germline CDR1 and CDR2 sequences are GTSNPN and SVGIG (reference sequence). Trimming pared 2 bases from V and 5 bases from J, leaving 12 bases between. CDR3 DNA: TGTGCCTGGAGTTTGGGAGCAGGATATGGCTACACCTTC. It yields the protein CAWSLGAGYGYTF.

The gene calls are TRBV27 and TRBJ1-6, with a tentative D call TRBD1 (5 bases). Trimming took off 8 bases at V and 7 bases at J, with 18 bases between the two ends. This CDR3 comprises 15 residues. Germline lookup yields CDR1 MNHEY and CDR2 SMNVEV (reference sequence). CDR3: CASLGTGLSNSPLHF. The CDR3 DNA sequence: TGTGCCAGCCTGGGGACGGGACTTTCCAATTCACCCCTCCACTTT.

The chain recombines TRBV13 with TRBJ2-7; 7 nucleotides align to TRBD2. The germline CDR1 and CDR2 sequences are PRHDT and FYEKMQ (reference sequence). This CDR3 has 18 amino acids. V shed 5 bases, J shed 8 bases, and the junction held 24 bases outside the gene matches. The CDR3 here is CASSQLSSGTTSYSKQYF. Written as DNA, the CDR3 is TGTGCCAGCAGCCAACTCTCCTCCGGGACTACGAGCTACAGTAAGCAGTACTTC.